This T cell receptor (beta chain) was obtained from a study of blood T cell repertoires in COVID-19. Generated by immunoSEQ multiplex PCR, the TCRdb table keeps only in-frame clones and is missing some. The sample consists of 60,000 to 65,000 clones, 65% to 80% of them appearing once. This CDR3 is built from 15 residues. The sequenced sample consisted of peripheral blood. The J gene is TRBJ1-4, the V gene TRBV21-1; no DNA check was done on the table's D call, TRBD1. TRBV21-1 is designated a pseudogene. The clonotype comes from a man between 60 and 75 years old with acute or convalescent COVID-19. CDR3: CASSKRWQGSEKLFF. CDR3 nucleotide sequence: TGTGCCAGCAGCAAACGTTGGCAGGGTAGTGAAAAACTGTTTTTT.